This T cell receptor beta chain came from a study of blood T cells in healthy people across ages. Overall study context: Roughly one uniquely barcoded beta molecule per two T cells was captured.

Next came a second PCR, run for about 6 to 11 cycles, which used a sample-barcoded 5' primer along with a J-beta primer mix. One entry per CDR3 protein, called by TCRdb with MiXCR from the 5' RACE reads. The top ten hold 6.5% to 10% of the sample, which has some 1.4 million distinct CDR3 sequences, 35% to 45% seen once. This CDR3 contains 18 residues. Germline V gene lookup returns CDR1 SGHTA and CDR2 FQGNSA. Trimming at V came to 5 bases and at J to 10 bases, leaving 15 bases not matched to a gene. General study results and limits: Relative to aged donors, long-lived donors carried more naive CD4+ cells and displayed higher diversity.

Turning to this clonotype: Its antigen is undetermined.

This sequence originates from a woman aged 18 to 35 in good health. The sequencing sample was made of blood. The chain joins TRBV7-2 to TRBJ2-1; 15 positions agree with TRBD2. DNA of the CDR3: TGTGCCAGCAGCCCTGGGACTAGCGGGAGGTTCCCTCTGCGGGAGCAGTTCTTC. This encodes CASSPGTSGRFPLREQFF.